This T cell receptor (beta chain) was sequenced in a study of response to subunit inactivated influenza vaccine. This clonotype showed up many times. The antigen is not known. Germline V gives CDR1 SNHLY, CDR2 FYNNEI. This CDR3 is built from 11 residues. V lost 6 bases, J lost 9 bases, and 2 bases stayed unmatched. General study findings and limits: T cells newly recruited by each seasonal influenza vaccination are few, the authors suggested.

TCRdb fed the RT-PCR reads into MiXCR, producing one record per CDR3 protein. The profile shows 400,000 to 650,000 distinct CDR3 sequences, roughly 7.6% of them singletons. The TCR was taken from a man between 50 and 75 years old who received an inactivated influenza vaccine. The chain links TRBV2 to TRBJ2-1, with 7 bases that match TRBD2. Sequencing used PBMCs from blood, obtained less than 30 months after vaccination. This CDR3 is CASRGGIEQFF. CDR3 nucleotide sequence: TGTGCCAGCAGGGGGGGGATTGAGCAGTTCTTC.